Presented here are 14 T cell receptor beta chains from one specimen sequenced in a study of T cell changes during pregnancy in multiple sclerosis. Clones were read by immunoSEQ multiplex PCR, and TCRdb kept only the in-frame ones, dropping some. The table has 20,000 to 25,000 clones, 90% to 95% seen once. This specimen consisted of CD4+ T cells from peripheral blood mononuclear cells, obtained after pregnancy. The source of these receptors is a female donor in good health, enrolled as a control in a pregnancy study.

This chain links TRBV30 with TRBJ2-2, with D possibly matching TRBD1 (5 bases). Per the germline V gene, CDR1 is GTSNPN and CDR2 is SVGIG (reference sequence). The CDR3 spans 14 residues. V was trimmed by 3 bases and J by 8 bases, leaving 16 bases between them. CDR3 sequence reads: CAWRSGNSAGELFF. CDR3 DNA sequence: TGTGCCTGGAGGTCAGGGAATTCGGCGGGGGAGCTGTTTTTT.

This chain joins TRBV19 and TRBJ2-2; TRBD1 aligns across 7 bases. The CDR3 has 16 residues. CDR1 and CDR2 from the germline V gene are LNHDA and SQIVND (reference sequence). The junction had 7 bases not matched to a gene; V was cut back by 2 bases and J by 4 bases. In DNA, the CDR3 is TGTGCCAGTAGTATACTCGAGACAGGGTTCACCGGGGAGCTGTTTTTT. Its protein is CASSILETGFTGELFF.

The chain combines TRBV27 with TRBJ1-6, with D possibly matching TRBD1 (5 bases). V lost 3 bases and J lost 10, with 13 bases in between. There are 14 residues in the CDR3. Germline V gene sequence: CDR1 MNHEY, CDR2 SMNVEV (reference sequence). The CDR3 loop is CASSLGRVNSPLHF. In DNA, the CDR3 is TGTGCCAGCAGTTTGGGCAGGGTTAACTCACCCCTCCACTTT.

The rearrangement links TRBV5-1 to TRBJ2-7; a possible D gene is TRBD1 (6 bases). Germline CDR1 is SGHRS and CDR2 is YFSETQ. This CDR3 comprises 15 residues. V was pared by 3 bases and J by 3 bases, with 16 bases between. The CDR3 here is CASSSRGTGNYEQYF. Here the CDR3 DNA reads TGCGCCAGCAGCTCCCGGGGCACAGGGAACTACGAGCAGTACTTC. Together with reference TRBV5-1 and TRBJ2-7, the CDR3 gives the full variable domain: KAGVTQTPRYLIKTRGQQVTLSCSPISGHRSVSWYQQTPGQGLQFLFEYFSETQRNKGNFPGRFSGRQFSNSRSEMNVSTLELGDSALYLCASSSRGTGNYEQYFGPGTRLTVT.

This chain links TRBV28 with TRBJ1-3; tentatively, D is TRBD1 (5 bases). The CDR3 spans 16 residues. V was clipped by 7 bases and J by 0 bases, with 16 bases between them. Germline-derived CDR1 and CDR2 are MDHEN and SYDVKM. The CDR3 DNA reads TGTGCCAGCACATCAAGGGGTCCGGGCTCTGGAAACACCATATATTTT. It translates to CASTSRGPGSGNTIYF.

The rearrangement links TRBV30 to TRBJ1-1, with a tentative D call TRBD1 (5 bases). V lost 1 base, J lost 5 bases, and 8 bases lay in between. Germline V gene data show CDR1 as GTSNPN and CDR2 as SVGIG (reference sequence). CDR3 length equals 12 residues. CDR3 bases: TGTGCCTGGAGTGGGGGGGGGACTGAAGCTTTCTTT. Amino acids: CAWSGGGTEAFF.

The V and J genes are TRBV11-3 and TRBJ1-5; D unclear. CDR3 length equals 18 residues. Germline assignment: CDR1 SGHNT and CDR2 YENEEA. Trimming shortened V by 5 bases and J by 1 base, and 21 bases separated the two germline ends. CDR3 sequence reads: CASSRKQRADMSNQPQHF. The CDR3 DNA is TGTGCCAGCAGCCGCAAACAGAGGGCGGATATGAGCAATCAGCCCCAGCATTTT.

Of note for this clone: This sample includes further DNA sequences coding for the same CDR3. CDR3: CASSPGLADDTQYF. CDR3 nucleotides: TGTGCCAGCTCACCAGGACTAGCGGACGATACGCAGTATTTT. The rearrangement joins TRBV18 to TRBJ2-3; 10 positions agree with TRBD2. The CDR3 contains 14 residues. The germline CDR1 and CDR2 sequences are KGHSH and LQKENI. The V gene end was trimmed by 2 bases and the J gene end by 6 bases; junction bases not matched to a gene: 2.

This chain uses TRBV7-9 with TRBJ1-5; TRBD1 might be the D (6 bases). Per germline, CDR1 SEHNR and CDR2 FQNEAQ (reference sequence). Trimming removed 5 bases from V and 14 bases from J, with 13 bases in between. The CDR3 sequence is 11 residues long. CDR3 DNA sequence: TGTGCCAGCAGCCGGGAGGGGGAGGAGCATTTT. Its protein product is CASSREGEEHF.

This clone has just one count. The chain recombines TRBV4-3 with TRBJ2-1; the match to TRBD1 covers 10 bases. The CDR3 is 13 residues long. With 1 base clipped from V and 10 bases from J, the junction kept 1 base outside the gene matches. The V gene's germline CDR1 is LGHNA and CDR2 YSLEER. CDR3 protein: CASSQVTGGEQFF. Here the CDR3 DNA reads TGCGCCAGCAGCCAAGTGACAGGGGGCGAGCAGTTCTTC.

The chain uses TRBV7-8 and TRBJ2-3; TRBD2 matches 7 bases. CDR3 length equals 17 residues. Germline lookup yields CDR1 SGHVS and CDR2 FQNEAQ. Trimming at V came to 7 bases and at J to 6 bases, leaving 19 bases not matched to a gene. This CDR3 is CASTRAGSGAVGDTQYF. The CDR3, as DNA: TGTGCCAGCACCCGGGCGGGCAGCGGGGCAGTTGGTGATACGCAGTATTTT.

This chain uses TRBV15 with TRBJ2-3, with 11 positions matching TRBD2. CDR1 LNHNV and CDR2 YYDKDF come from the germline V gene (reference sequence). The CDR3 totals 14 residues. V lost 5 bases, J lost 4 bases, and 2 bases stayed unmatched. The CDR3, as DNA: TGTGCCACCAGCCCTAGCGGGGGGTCAGATACGCAGTATTTT. Translated: CATSPSGGSDTQYF.

This clone was seen only once. The DNA of the CDR3 is TGTGCCACGCAGGGACAGGGGGCTAGCACTGAAGCTTTCTTT. This translates into CATQGQGASTEAFF. The J gene is TRBJ1-1, the V gene TRBV11-2; 12 nucleotides align to TRBD1. The CDR3 length is 14 residues. Germline CDR1 SGHAT, CDR2 FQNNGV. V lost 10 bases and J lost 4; bases outside the gene matches: 7.

The chain uses TRBV2 and TRBJ2-3; 8 bases match TRBD2. Trimming removed 2 bases from V and 6 bases from J; junction bases left unmatched: 4. The CDR3 contains 14 residues. Germline CDR1 and CDR2: SNHLY and FYNNEI. This CDR3 reads CASSETAGADTQYF. CDR3 DNA sequence: TGTGCCAGCAGTGAAACAGCGGGAGCGGATACGCAGTATTTT.